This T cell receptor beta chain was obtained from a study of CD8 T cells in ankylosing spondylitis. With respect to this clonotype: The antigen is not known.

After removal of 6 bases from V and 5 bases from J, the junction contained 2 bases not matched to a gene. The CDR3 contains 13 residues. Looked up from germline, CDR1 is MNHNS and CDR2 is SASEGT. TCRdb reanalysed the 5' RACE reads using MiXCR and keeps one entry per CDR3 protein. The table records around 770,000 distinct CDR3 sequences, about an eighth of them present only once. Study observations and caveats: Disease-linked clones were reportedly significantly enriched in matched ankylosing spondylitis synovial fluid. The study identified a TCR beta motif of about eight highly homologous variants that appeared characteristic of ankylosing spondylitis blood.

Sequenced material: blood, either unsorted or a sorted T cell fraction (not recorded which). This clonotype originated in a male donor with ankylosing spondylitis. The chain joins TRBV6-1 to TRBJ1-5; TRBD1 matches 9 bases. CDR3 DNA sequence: TGTGCCAGCAGGGGACAGGGACATCAGCCCCAGCATTTT. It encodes CASRGQGHQPQHF.